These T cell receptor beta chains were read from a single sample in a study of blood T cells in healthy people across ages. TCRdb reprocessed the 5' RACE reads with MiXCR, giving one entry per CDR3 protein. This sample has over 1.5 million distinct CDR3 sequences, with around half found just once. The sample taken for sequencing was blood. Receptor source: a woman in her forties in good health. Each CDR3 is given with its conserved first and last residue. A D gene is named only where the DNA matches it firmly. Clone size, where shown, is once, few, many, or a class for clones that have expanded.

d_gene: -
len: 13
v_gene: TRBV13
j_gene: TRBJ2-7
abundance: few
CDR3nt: TGTGCCAGCAGCCATACAGGGTCCTACGAGCAGTACTTC
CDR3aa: CASSHTGSYEQYF

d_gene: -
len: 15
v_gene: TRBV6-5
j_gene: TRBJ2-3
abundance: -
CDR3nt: TGTGCCAGCAGGCAGGACCCCACCCCTGCGGATACGCAGTATTTT
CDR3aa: CASRQDPTPADTQYF

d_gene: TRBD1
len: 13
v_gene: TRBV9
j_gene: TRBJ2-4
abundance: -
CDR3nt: TGTGCCAGCAGCGCGACGACAGGGTGGATTCAGTACTTC
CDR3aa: CASSATTGWIQYF

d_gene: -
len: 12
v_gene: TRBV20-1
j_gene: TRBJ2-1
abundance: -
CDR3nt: TGCAGTGTTCCGGACGCGGGGTACGAGCAGTTCTTC
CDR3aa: CSVPDAGYEQFF

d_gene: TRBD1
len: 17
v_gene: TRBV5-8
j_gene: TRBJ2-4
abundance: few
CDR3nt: TGTGCCAGCAGCACTCACAGGGGGGACGGGGCCAAAAACATTCAGTACTTC
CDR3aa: CASSTHRGDGAKNIQYF

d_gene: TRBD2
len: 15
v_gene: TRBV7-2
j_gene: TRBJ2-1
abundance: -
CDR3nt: TGTGCCAGCAGCCCTCTCGGACTAGTAAGCAATGAGCAGTTCTTC
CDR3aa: CASSPLGLVSNEQFF

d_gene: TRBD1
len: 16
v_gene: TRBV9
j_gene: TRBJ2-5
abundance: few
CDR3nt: TGTGCCAGCAGTTCAGGACAGGCGCCTCGTCGAGAGACCCAGTACTTC
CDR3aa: CASSSGQAPRRETQYF

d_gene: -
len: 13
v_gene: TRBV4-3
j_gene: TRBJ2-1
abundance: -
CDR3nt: TGCGCCAGCAGCCAAGACAGGTTCCATGAGCAGTTCTTC
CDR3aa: CASSQDRFHEQFF

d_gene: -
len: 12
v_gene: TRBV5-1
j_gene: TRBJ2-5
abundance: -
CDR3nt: TGCGCCAGCAGTACCGGAGCCTACGGGCAGTACTTC
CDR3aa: CASSTGAYGQYF

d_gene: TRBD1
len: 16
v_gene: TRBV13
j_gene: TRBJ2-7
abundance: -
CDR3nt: TGTGCCAGCAGCGCAACGGGACAGCACTACTCCTACGAGCAGTACTTC
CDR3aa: CASSATGQHYSYEQYF

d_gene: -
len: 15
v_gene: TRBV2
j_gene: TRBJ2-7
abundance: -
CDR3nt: TGTGCCAGCAGTGAACGTCGTGGCAGCTCCTACGAGCAGTACTTC
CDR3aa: CASSERRGSSYEQYF

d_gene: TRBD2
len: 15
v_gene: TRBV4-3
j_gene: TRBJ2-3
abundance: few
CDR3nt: TGCGCCAGTCGGTGGGGGACTAGCGGGGGAGCCCCGTGGTATTTT
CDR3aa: CASRWGTSGGAPWYF

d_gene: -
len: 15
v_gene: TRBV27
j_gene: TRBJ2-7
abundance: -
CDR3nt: TGTGCCAGCAGTTCGGACAGAGAGAGCTCCTACGAGCAGTACTTC
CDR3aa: CASSSDRESSYEQYF

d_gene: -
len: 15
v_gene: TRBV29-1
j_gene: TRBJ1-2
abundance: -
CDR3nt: TGCAGCGTTGGATCCAGGGCCCAATCTAACTATGGCTACACCTTC
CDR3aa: CSVGSRAQSNYGYTF

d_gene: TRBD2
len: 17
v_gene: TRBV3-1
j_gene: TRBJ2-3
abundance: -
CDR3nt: TGTGCCAGCAGCCCCTGGGTGGGCGGGGGACCCCCGGATACGCAGTATTTT
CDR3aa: CASSPWVGGGPPDTQYF

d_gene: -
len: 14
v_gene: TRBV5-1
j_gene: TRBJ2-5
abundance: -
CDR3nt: TGCGCCAGCAGCAATCAGGACACAGAAGAGACCCAGTACTTC
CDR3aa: CASSNQDTEETQYF

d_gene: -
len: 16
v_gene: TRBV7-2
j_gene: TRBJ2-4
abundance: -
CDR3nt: TGTGCCAGCAGCTTAGGGGGGGTACTAGCCAAAAACATTCAGTACTTC
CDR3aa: CASSLGGVLAKNIQYF

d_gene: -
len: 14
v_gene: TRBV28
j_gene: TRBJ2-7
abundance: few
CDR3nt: TGTGCCAGCAGTTTAGTACAGCCCTCCTACGAGCAGTACTTC
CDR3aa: CASSLVQPSYEQYF

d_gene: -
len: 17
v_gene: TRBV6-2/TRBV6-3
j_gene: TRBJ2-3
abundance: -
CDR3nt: TGTGCCAGCAGTTACCTTTGCAAGGCGAGGGTCCCAGATACGCAGTATTTT
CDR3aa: CASSYLCKARVPDTQYF

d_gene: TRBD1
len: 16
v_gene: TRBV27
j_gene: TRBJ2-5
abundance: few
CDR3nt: TGTGCCAGCAGTTTATGGCAAGGCAGGGGGCAAGAGACCCAGTACTTC
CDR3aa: CASSLWQGRGQETQYF

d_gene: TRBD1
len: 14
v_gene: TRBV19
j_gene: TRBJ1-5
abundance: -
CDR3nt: TGTGCCAGTGGGGACAGGGGTGGAAATCAGCCCCAGCATTTT
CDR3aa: CASGDRGGNQPQHF